This T cell receptor beta chain was recovered during a study of blood T cell repertoires in COVID-19. Study at large: T cells, B-cell-depleted T cells, or PBMCs supplied cDNA or gDNA.

CDR1 is SGHVS, CDR2 FQNEAQ, per germline. The CDR3 is made up of 15 amino acids. The V end was cut by 5 bases, the J end by 5 bases, with 18 bases between. The authors' processing: Amplifying reference gene primers gave estimates of nucleated cell counts. Assay: immunoSEQ multiplex PCR; the TCRdb copy retains only in-frame clones and omits some. That table gives V, J and clone size, and the DNA gave D and trimming. The table lists approximately 140,000 clones, over 65% of them singletons. This TCR was sampled from a man aged 65 to 79 with acute or convalescent COVID-19. Sequences were obtained from peripheral blood. The chain carries TRBV7-8 and TRBJ2-5, with D possibly matching TRBD1 (6 bases). The CDR3 DNA is TGTGCCAGCAGCGTAAGCCACAGGGCCAGGGAGACCCAGTACTTC. Translated, it gives CASSVSHRARETQYF.